The source of this T cell receptor beta chain is a study of T-cell reconstitution after alpha-beta-depleted transplantation in children. Preparing the TCRbeta library involved the use of unique molecular identifiers. TCRdb re-derived calls from the PCR reads in MiXCR, one entry per CDR3 protein. Of about 500,000 distinct CDR3 sequences in the sample, around 10% were seen once. The clonotype comes from a female patient aged 2-9 years who had a stem cell transplant for aplastic anemia, so the T cells may come from the graft donor. The source material was PBMCs, mostly from graft donor cells, sampled 180 days after TCRalphabeta/CD19-depleted stem cell transplant.

The CDR3 DNA is TGTGCCAGCAGCTTATTCCCCTACCCAGGGGGCCATGGCTACACCTTC. As protein: CASSLFPYPGGHGYTF. The chain combines TRBV7-2 with TRBJ1-2, with 8 bases aligning to TRBD1. Trimming cost V 2 bases and J 6 bases; bases outside gene matches: 11. CDR1 and CDR2 from the germline V gene are SGHTA and FQGNSA. The CDR3 runs 16 residues.